Below, one TCR beta chain is given with its context. What it binds is not known. The germline gives CDR1 SGHTA, CDR2 FQGNSA. With 5 bases clipped from V and 1 base from J, the junction kept 3 bases outside the gene matches. The CDR3 contains 15 residues. Donors came from a validation cohort of 90 to 150 subjects, distinct from the first 666-subject cohort. This sample was taken from a study of cytomegalovirus exposure and HLA in healthy donors. Overall study findings and caveats: In vitro assays verified that a few CMV-associated chains recognized CMV antigens specifically.

Sequencing was performed with immunoSEQ multiplex PCR; in TCRdb, only in-frame clones are kept and a portion is missing. Of 150,000 to 200,000 clones listed, approximately 96% are singletons. The receptor comes from a young woman in good health and CMV-seronegative. This chain joins TRBV7-2 and TRBJ2-3, with 10 bases that match TRBD2. Sequences were obtained from PBMCs. The CDR3 loop reads CASSPGTSGTDTQYF. CDR3 coding DNA: TGTGCCAGCAGCCCCGGGACTAGCGGCACAGATACGCAGTATTTT. The full variable domain, completed using reference TRBV7-2 and TRBJ2-3, is GAGVSQSPSNKVTEKGKDVELRCDPISGHTALYWYRQSLGQGLEFLIYFQGNSAPDKSGLPSDRFSAERTGGSVSTLTIQRTQQEDSAVYLCASSPGTSGTDTQYFGPGTRLTVL.